Each of the 8 T cell receptor beta chains below was sequenced from the same sample in a study of response to subunit inactivated influenza vaccine (dated by TCRdb to 2016 to 2019). The protocol used for the library was RT-PCR. The sequencing machine was an Illumina HiSeq 2500. The raw public data were reprocessed by TCRdb itself: fastp quality trimming at Q25, MiXCR clonotype calling, in-frame beta chains only. Records with the same CDR3 protein are collapsed into one entry carrying the most frequent genes and DNA. Present in this sample are about half a million distinct CDR3 sequences, around 25% of which were seen just once. 1.9% of the sample is in the top ten clones. The material sequenced was CD4+ T cells sorted from PBMCs, taken less than 6 days after vaccination. Every receptor here comes from a man in his fifties who received an inactivated influenza vaccine. Donor details come from another sample of the same person, matched by shared clones.

V gene TRBV7-8 combines with J gene TRBJ1-2; D gene ambiguous. The germline V gene has CDR1 SGHVS and CDR2 FQNEAQ. The V gene lost 1 base and the J gene lost 5 bases, with 14 bases spanning the gap. The CDR3 length is 15 residues. CDR3 protein: CASSLVPAGHYGYTF. CDR3 DNA sequence: TGTGCCAGCAGCTTAGTTCCCGCGGGCCATTATGGCTACACCTTC.

The chain combines TRBV4-3 with TRBJ2-3; TRBD1 matches 9 bases. The length of the CDR3 is 15 residues. Germline CDR1 and CDR2: LGHNA and YSLEER. Germline trimming cut 6 bases from V and 4 bases from J; bases unmatched to any gene: 8. CDR3 protein: CASSSSGQGSDTQYF. In DNA, the CDR3 is TGCGCCAGCAGTAGTTCGGGACAGGGATCAGATACGCAGTATTTT.

The CDR3 region has the DNA TGCAGTGCCCGAGGTGGAAACATTCAGTACTTC. Residues: CSARGGNIQYF. V gene TRBV20-1 combines with J gene TRBJ2-4; D unresolved. V was shortened by 6 bases and J by 6 bases, with 9 bases between the two germline ends. CDR1 is DFQATT and CDR2 is SNEGSKA in the germline V gene (reference sequence). This CDR3 has 11 residues.

This clonotype appeared a few times. The chain employs TRBV6-1 and TRBJ2-7, with a possible D match to TRBD2 (5 bases). This CDR3 spans 15 amino acids. CDR1 MNHNS and CDR2 SASEGT come from the germline V gene. Trimming removed 5 bases from V and 1 base from J, with 15 bases in between. In DNA form, the CDR3 reads TGTGCCAGCAGTAGCCAATATCGGGGATCCTACGAGCAGTACTTC. It is translated as CASSSQYRGSYEQYF.

This clonotype was picked up a small number of times. The chain employs TRBV5-1 and TRBJ2-2; tentative D call: TRBD1 (5 bases). There are 14 residues in the CDR3. V lost 4 bases to trimming and J lost 1 base, with 8 bases between them. Germline V gene data show CDR1 as SGHRS and CDR2 as YFSETQ. The DNA for the CDR3 is TGCGCCAGCAGCGCGACAGTGAACACCGGGGAGCTGTTTTTT. Its translation is CASSATVNTGELFF.

The chain uses TRBV12-3 or TRBV12-4 and TRBJ2-3; 8 bases are shared with TRBD2. The CDR3 extends over 14 amino acids. V was pared by 7 bases and J by 4 bases, with 7 bases of the junction left unmatched. Here the CDR3 reads CASTGTSFADTQYF. CDR3 bases: TGTGCCAGCACCGGGACTAGTTTCGCAGATACGCAGTATTTT.

J is TRBJ1-1 and V is TRBV25-1, with 8 bases that match TRBD1. With V trimmed by 7 bases and J by 0 bases, 4 bases remained unmatched. This CDR3 has 14 amino acids. Germline CDR1 is MGHDK and CDR2 is SYGVNS. This CDR3 is CASNRGSMNTEAFF. The CDR3 coding sequence is TGTGCCAGCAACAGGGGGTCAATGAACACTGAAGCTTTCTTT.

CDR3 coding DNA: TGCGCCAGCAGCCAAGCTGAAGGGAACACTGAAGCTTTCTTT. It is translated as CASSQAEGNTEAFF. This chain joins TRBV4-3 and TRBJ1-1; D gene unclear. The CDR3 length is 14 residues. V lost 1 base, J lost 1 base, and 7 bases lay in between. Germline CDR1 is LGHNA and CDR2 is YSLEER.